This T cell receptor beta chain was obtained from a study of CD8 T cells in ankylosing spondylitis (dated by TCRdb to the late 2010s). For context, the study as a whole: The study profiled T cell receptor beta repertoires in healthy donors and ankylosing spondylitis patients to find disease-linked TCR variants. The full study cohort comprised approximately 23 ankylosing spondylitis patients and 110 or so healthy donors. Samples of peripheral blood were taken, and for ankylosing spondylitis patients, synovial fluid was collected as well.

Results the study describes overall, beyond this receptor: The disease-linked clones had a CD8+ phenotype and were found at relatively low frequencies in peripheral blood. According to the report, matched synovial fluid samples from ankylosing spondylitis patients were significantly enriched for the disease-linked clones. Some TCR beta motif variants had previously been reported in synovial fluid and blood of reactive arthritis patients, which suggested common disease-initiation mechanisms. Blood from ankylosing spondylitis patients appeared to be characterized by a TCR beta motif composed of several highly homologous amino acid variants.

The sequencing machine was an Illumina HiSeq 2500. Quantitative 5'-RACE with molecular barcodes was the method used to prepare the TCR beta libraries. Processing in the source paper ran as follows. Disease-linked TCR variants were identified with a new computational method built on a probabilistic model of VDJ rearrangement. Using fastp at Q25 and MiXCR, TCRdb reprocessed the public reads and kept productive beta chains. Duplicate CDR3 protein sequences are folded into a single record with the most common DNA and genes. The V and J calls, along with clone size, are taken from TCRdb and not from the paper's own processing. Present in this sample are hundreds of thousands of distinct CDR3 sequences, about 24% of which were seen just once. Roughly 0.9% of the sample is taken by the ten largest. Taken from cysteine to phenylalanine, the CDR3 has 15 residues. Kept here is only the CDR3 DNA, which spans 45 bases and is read in frame from base 1. V is reduced by 0 bases and J by 7 bases, leaving a spacing of 15 bases between them.

In regard to this clonotype: Its target antigen remains unknown. No base quality values were provided; no much bigger clone lies one nucleotide off.

The sample taken for sequencing was blood, either unsorted or a sorted T cell fraction (not recorded which). This receptor was taken from a male donor with ankylosing spondylitis. The chain joins TRBV12-3 or TRBV12-4 to TRBJ1-2, with TRBD1 as a weak D call on 6 bases. The CDR3 is CASSLAGRTGSGYTF. The DNA sequence follows: TGTGCCAGCAGTTTAGCTGGGAGAACAGGGTCTGGCTACACCTTC.